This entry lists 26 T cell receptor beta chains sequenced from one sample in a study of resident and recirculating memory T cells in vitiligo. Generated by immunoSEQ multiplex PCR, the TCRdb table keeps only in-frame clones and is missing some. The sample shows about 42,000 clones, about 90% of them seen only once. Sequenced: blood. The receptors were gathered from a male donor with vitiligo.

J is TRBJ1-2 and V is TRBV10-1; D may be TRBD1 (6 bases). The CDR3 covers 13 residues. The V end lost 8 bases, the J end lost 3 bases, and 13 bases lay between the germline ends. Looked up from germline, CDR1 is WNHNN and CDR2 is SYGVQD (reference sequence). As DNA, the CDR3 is TGCGCCAGCCGGGACACTCGGGACTATGGCTACACCTTC. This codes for CASRDTRDYGYTF.

CDR3 bases: TGTGCCAGCAGTGGCCTGACAGGGGCGTTTGGCTACACCTTC. This gives the protein CASSGLTGAFGYTF. The genes are TRBV25-1 and TRBJ1-2; 8 nucleotides align to TRBD1. The CDR3 contains 14 residues. The J segment lost 7 bases and the V segment lost 4 bases, leaving 8 bases of the junction unmatched. The V gene's germline CDR1 is MGHDK and CDR2 SYGVNS.

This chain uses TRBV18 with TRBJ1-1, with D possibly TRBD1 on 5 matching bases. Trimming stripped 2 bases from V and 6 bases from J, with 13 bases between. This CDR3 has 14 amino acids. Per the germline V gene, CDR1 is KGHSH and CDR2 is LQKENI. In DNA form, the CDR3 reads TGTGCCAGCTCACCATCAGTAACGGGGGCTGAAGCTTTCTTT. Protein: CASSPSVTGAEAFF.

CDR3: CASSRLAGGNNEQFF. Written as DNA, the CDR3 is TGTGCCAGCAGCAGACTAGCGGGGGGGAACAATGAGCAGTTCTTC. This chain uses TRBV6-1 with TRBJ2-1; 14 bases line up with TRBD2. CDR3 length: 15 residues. J gave up 5 bases and V 6 bases, and 3 bases lay outside the gene matches. Germline CDR1 and CDR2: MNHNS and SASEGT.

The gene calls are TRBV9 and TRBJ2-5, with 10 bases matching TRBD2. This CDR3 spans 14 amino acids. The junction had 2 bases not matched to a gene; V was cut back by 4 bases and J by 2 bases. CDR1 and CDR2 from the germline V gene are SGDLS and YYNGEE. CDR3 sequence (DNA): TGTGCCAGCAGCCAGCGGGGGGGACAAGAGACCCAGTACTTC. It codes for CASSQRGGQETQYF.

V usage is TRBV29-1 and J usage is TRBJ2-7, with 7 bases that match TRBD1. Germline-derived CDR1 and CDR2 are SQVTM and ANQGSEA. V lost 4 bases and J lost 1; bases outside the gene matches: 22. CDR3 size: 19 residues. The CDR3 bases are TGCAGCGTTGTTATTGGGGGAAGACAGGGATTGTGGGCATCCTACGAGCAGTACTTC. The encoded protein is CSVVIGGRQGLWASYEQYF.

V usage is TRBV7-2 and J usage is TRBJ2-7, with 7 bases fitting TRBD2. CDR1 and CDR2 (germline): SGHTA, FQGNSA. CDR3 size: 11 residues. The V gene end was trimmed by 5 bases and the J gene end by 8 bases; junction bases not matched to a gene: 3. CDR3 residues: CASSTGRQQYF. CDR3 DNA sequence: TGTGCCAGCAGCACCGGGAGGCAGCAGTACTTC.

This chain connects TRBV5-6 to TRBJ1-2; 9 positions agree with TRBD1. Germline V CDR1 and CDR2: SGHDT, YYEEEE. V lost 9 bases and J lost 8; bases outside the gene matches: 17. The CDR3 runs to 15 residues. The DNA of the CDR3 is TGTGCCACGTACAGGGGGCCGGACACTCAATGGGGCTACACCTTC. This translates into CATYRGPDTQWGYTF.

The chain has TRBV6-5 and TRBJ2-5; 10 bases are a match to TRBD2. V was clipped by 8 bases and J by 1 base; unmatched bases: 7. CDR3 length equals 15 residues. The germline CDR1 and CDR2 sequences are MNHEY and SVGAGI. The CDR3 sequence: CASGSGGALQETQYF. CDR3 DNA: TGTGCCAGCGGAAGCGGGGGGGCCCTCCAAGAGACCCAGTACTTC.

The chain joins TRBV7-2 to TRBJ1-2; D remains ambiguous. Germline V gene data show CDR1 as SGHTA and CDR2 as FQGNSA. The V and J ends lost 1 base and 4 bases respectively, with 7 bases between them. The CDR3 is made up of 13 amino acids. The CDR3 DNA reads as TGTGCCAGCAGCTTAGGGGCCCTCTATGGCTACACCTTC. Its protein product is CASSLGALYGYTF.

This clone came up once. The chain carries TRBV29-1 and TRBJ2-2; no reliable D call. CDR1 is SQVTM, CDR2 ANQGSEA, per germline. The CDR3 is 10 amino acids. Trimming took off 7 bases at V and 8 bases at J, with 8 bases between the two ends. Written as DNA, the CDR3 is TGCAGCGGCCTGAGAGGGGAGCTGTTTTTT. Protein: CSGLRGELFF.

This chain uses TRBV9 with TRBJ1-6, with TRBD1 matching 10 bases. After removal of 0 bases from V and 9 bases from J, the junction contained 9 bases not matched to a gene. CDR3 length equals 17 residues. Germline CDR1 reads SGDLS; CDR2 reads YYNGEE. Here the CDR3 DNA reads TGTGCCAGCAGCGTAGTGGACAGGGGGGGATACGGTTCACCCCTCCACTTT. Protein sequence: CASSVVDRGGYGSPLHF.

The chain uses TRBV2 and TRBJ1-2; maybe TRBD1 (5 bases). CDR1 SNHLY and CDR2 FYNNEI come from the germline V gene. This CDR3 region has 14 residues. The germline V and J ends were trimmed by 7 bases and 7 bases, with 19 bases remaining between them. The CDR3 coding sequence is TGTGCCAGCACCGCGGAGGGCAGGGCCTCTGGCTACACCTTC. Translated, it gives CASTAEGRASGYTF.

CDR3 nucleotides: TGCGCCAGCAGCCTGGGACATCCGGACTTCGCCGGGGAGCTGTTTTTT. Residues: CASSLGHPDFAGELFF. The J gene is TRBJ2-2, the V gene TRBV4-3; weak D call: TRBD1 (6 bases). The CDR3 is made up of 16 amino acids. Germline-derived CDR1 and CDR2 are LGHNA and YSLEER. V gave up 4 bases and J gave up 6 bases, with 18 bases separating them.

This CDR3 reads CASSWTGEGTEAFF. DNA for the CDR3: TGTGCCAGCAGTTGGACAGGGGAGGGGACTGAAGCTTTCTTT. The chain joins TRBV6-5 to TRBJ1-1, with 9 bases lining up with TRBD1. Losses at the gene ends were 4 bases for V and 5 bases for J; bases not matched to a gene: 5. Germline V gives CDR1 MNHEY, CDR2 SVGAGI. The CDR3 spans 14 residues.

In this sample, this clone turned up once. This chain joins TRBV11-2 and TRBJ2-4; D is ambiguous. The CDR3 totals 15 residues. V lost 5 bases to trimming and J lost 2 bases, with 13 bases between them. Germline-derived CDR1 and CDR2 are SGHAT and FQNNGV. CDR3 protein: CASSKTLSTKNIQYF. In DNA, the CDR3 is TGTGCCAGCAGCAAGACTCTCTCCACCAAAAACATTCAGTACTTC.

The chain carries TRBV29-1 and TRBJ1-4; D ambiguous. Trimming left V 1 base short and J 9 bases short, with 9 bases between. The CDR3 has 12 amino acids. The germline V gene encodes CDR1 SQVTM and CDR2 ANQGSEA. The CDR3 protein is CSVEGLTKKLFF. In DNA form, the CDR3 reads TGCAGCGTTGAAGGACTGACCAAAAAACTGTTTTTT.

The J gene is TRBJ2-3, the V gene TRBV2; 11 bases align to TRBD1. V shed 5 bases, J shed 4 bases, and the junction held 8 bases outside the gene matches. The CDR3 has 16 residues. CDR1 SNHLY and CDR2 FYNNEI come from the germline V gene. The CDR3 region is CASSTDRGRPADTQYF. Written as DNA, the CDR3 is TGTGCCAGCAGTACGGACAGGGGGCGACCAGCAGATACGCAGTATTTT.

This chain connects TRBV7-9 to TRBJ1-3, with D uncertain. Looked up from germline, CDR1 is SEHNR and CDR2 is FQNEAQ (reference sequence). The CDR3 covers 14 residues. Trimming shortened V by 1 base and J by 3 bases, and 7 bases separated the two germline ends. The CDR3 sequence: CASSLGPLGNTIYF. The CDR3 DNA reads TGTGCCAGCAGCTTAGGCCCACTTGGAAACACCATATATTTT.

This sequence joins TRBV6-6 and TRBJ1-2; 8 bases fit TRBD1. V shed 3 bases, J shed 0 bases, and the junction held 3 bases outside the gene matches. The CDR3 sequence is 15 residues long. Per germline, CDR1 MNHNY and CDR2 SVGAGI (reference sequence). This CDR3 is CASSYVQGANYGYTF. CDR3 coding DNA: TGTGCCAGCAGTTATGTACAGGGGGCTAACTATGGCTACACCTTC.

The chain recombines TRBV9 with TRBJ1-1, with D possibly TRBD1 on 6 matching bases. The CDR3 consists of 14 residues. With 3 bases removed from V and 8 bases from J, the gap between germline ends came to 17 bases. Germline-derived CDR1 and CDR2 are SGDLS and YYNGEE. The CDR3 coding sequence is TGTGCCAGCAGCGAGGCGACAGGCCTGGGGGAAGCTTTCTTT. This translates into CASSEATGLGEAFF.

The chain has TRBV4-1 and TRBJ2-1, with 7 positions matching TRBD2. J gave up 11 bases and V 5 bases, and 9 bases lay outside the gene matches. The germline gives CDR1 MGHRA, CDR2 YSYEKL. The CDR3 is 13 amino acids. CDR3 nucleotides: TGCGCCAGCAGCTCCTCCGGGACTACTCAGCAGTTCTTC. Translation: CASSSSGTTQQFF.

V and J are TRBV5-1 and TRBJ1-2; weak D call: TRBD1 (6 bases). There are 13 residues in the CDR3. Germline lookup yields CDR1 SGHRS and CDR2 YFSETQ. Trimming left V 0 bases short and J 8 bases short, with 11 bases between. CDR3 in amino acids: CASSLVQGGGYTF. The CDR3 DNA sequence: TGCGCCAGCAGCTTGGTACAGGGCGGCGGCTACACCTTC.

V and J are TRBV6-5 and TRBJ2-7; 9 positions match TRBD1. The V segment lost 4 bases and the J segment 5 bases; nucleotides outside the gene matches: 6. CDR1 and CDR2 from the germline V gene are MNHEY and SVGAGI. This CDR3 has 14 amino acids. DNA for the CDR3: TGTGCCAGCAGTTTCGGACAGGGGAGGGACGAGCAGTACTTC. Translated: CASSFGQGRDEQYF.

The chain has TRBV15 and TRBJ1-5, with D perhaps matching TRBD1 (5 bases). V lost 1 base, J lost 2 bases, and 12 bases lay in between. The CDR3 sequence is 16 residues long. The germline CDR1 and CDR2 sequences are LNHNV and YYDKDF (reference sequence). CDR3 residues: CATSRGDLGGNQPQHF. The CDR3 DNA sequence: TGTGCCACCAGCAGAGGGGACTTGGGGGGCAATCAGCCCCAGCATTTT.

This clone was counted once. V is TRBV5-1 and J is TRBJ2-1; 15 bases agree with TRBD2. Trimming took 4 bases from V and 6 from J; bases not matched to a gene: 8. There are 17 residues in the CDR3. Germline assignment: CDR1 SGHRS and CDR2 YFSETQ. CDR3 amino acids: CASSAAGTSGGFNEQFF. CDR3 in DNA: TGCGCCAGCAGCGCCGCCGGGACTAGCGGGGGGTTCAATGAGCAGTTCTTC.